Presented here are 21 T cell receptor beta chains from one specimen sequenced in a study of T cells in Graves' hyperthyroidism and ophthalmopathy. From RNA transcripts, TCR beta CDR3 regions were amplified. A set of HTBI primers served as the primers for a first-round RT-PCR of the TCR CDR3. TCRdb called the multiplex PCR reads again in MiXCR, with one record for every CDR3 protein. The sample gives around 250,000 distinct CDR3 sequences, around 15% of which show up once; 25% to 30% is in the top ten. Sequencing input: blood. These TCRs come from a woman aged 18-35 years with Graves' ophthalmopathy.

This clonotype was seen at least ten times. The J gene is TRBJ1-4, the V gene TRBV28; D may be TRBD1 (6 bases). Per the germline V gene, CDR1 is MDHEN and CDR2 is SYDVKM. V lost 2 bases and J lost 7, with 20 bases in between. The CDR3 has 17 amino acids. This CDR3 reads CASSLRGDNLSREKLFF. CDR3 in DNA: TGTGCCAGCAGTTTAAGGGGGGACAACCTTAGCCGTGAAAAACTGTTTTTT.

The sample holds many counts of this clonotype. The chain has TRBV19 and TRBJ2-7; D uncertain. Germline CDR1 reads LNHDA; CDR2 reads SQIVND (reference sequence). Trimming left V 3 bases short and J 0 bases short, with 18 bases between. CDR3 length: 17 residues. CDR3: CASSIGNPTTNSYEQYF. The DNA for the CDR3 is TGTGCCAGTAGTATTGGGAACCCAACAACCAACTCCTACGAGCAGTACTTC.

The chain uses TRBV24-1 and TRBJ2-2, with 11 bases that match TRBD2. The CDR3 length is 15 residues. Germline V gene lookup returns CDR1 KGHDR and CDR2 SFDVKD. With 9 bases clipped from V and 0 bases from J, the junction kept 2 bases outside the gene matches. This chain's CDR3 is CATDSGRANTGELFF. The CDR3 DNA reads TGTGCCACCGATAGCGGGAGGGCGAACACCGGGGAGCTGTTTTTT.

There are many counts of this clonotype. The CDR3 DNA follows: TGTGCCAGCAGTTCCAAATCCGGGACAGGGGATGCTCTCCGTTCACCCCTCCACTTT. As protein: CASSSKSGTGDALRSPLHF. V usage is TRBV6-2 or TRBV6-3 and J usage is TRBJ1-6; 10 bases fit TRBD1. J lost 9 bases, V lost 4 bases, and 18 bases had no gene match. Germline V gives CDR1 MNHEY, CDR2 SVGEGT. The CDR3 runs to 19 residues.

Only a few counts were recorded for this clonotype. The rearrangement uses TRBV4-2 and TRBJ1-2; weak D call: TRBD1 (5 bases). The CDR3 is 15 amino acids. Trimming cost V 1 base and J 0 bases, with 9 bases left between them. Germline V CDR1 and CDR2: LGHNA, YNFKEQ. The CDR3 spells CASSQVQVTNYGYTF. The CDR3 bases are TGTGCCAGCAGCCAAGTACAGGTTACTAACTATGGCTACACCTTC.

The table lists this clonotype with many counts. This chain joins TRBV6-1 and TRBJ1-1, with D perhaps matching TRBD1 (6 bases). The V gene lost 8 bases and the J gene lost 10 bases, with 23 bases spanning the gap. The germline CDR1 and CDR2 sequences are MNHNS and SASEGT. The CDR3 sequence is 14 residues long. CDR3 loop: CASAEDWGRVLAFF. In DNA form, the CDR3 reads TGTGCCAGCGCGGAGGACTGGGGGCGTGTGTTAGCTTTCTTT.

This clonotype was detected many times. The rearrangement links TRBV28 to TRBJ2-3; 8 bases match TRBD2. The germline V gene has CDR1 MDHEN and CDR2 SYDVKM. V was clipped by 3 bases and J by 3 bases; unmatched bases: 8. The CDR3 spans 16 residues. In DNA, the CDR3 is TGTGCCAGCAGTTTCATGCGGGAGGTACTTACAGATACGCAGTATTTT. Its translation: CASSFMREVLTDTQYF.

The chain recombines TRBV4-2 with TRBJ2-3, with 9 bases aligning to TRBD2. Trimming removed 0 bases from V and 5 bases from J; junction bases left unmatched: 9. The CDR3 totals 17 residues. The germline CDR1 and CDR2 sequences are LGHNA and YNFKEQ. The CDR3: CASSQDRGGGAKDTQYF. In DNA, the CDR3 is TGTGCCAGCAGCCAAGACCGAGGCGGGGGGGCCAAAGATACGCAGTATTTT.

Regarding this clonotype: One end of the junction fails to match germline, which may point to a read error. The CDR3 DNA reads as TGCGGTGCTAGGGGGGCGGGGGGGTTACAAGAGACCCAGTACTTC. Protein: CGARGAGGLQETQYF. This chain joins TRBV20-1 and TRBJ2-5, with TRBD2 matching over 9 bases. Per the germline V gene, CDR1 is DFQATT and CDR2 is SNEGSKA (reference sequence). The CDR3 contains 15 residues.

This clonotype was counted many times. The rearrangement links TRBV27 to TRBJ1-2; D remains unclear. V lost 0 bases and J 3 bases, leaving 8 bases between the germline ends. This CDR3 contains 14 residues. Germline assignment: CDR1 MNHEY and CDR2 SMNVEV (reference sequence). The CDR3 loop is CASSLSGSHYGYTF. The CDR3 nucleotides read TGTGCCAGCAGTTTATCGGGCAGCCACTATGGCTACACCTTC.

A few counts support this clonotype. The V gene is TRBV7-9, the J gene TRBJ2-6, with D possibly matching TRBD2 (7 bases). Germline-derived CDR1 and CDR2 are SEHNR and FQNEAQ (reference sequence). CDR3 length equals 18 residues. Trimming cost V 1 base and J 2 bases, with 15 bases left between them. CDR3 loop: CASSLGLKGGAGANVLTF. The CDR3 coding sequence is TGTGCCAGCAGCTTAGGACTTAAGGGGGGGGCTGGGGCCAACGTCCTGACTTTC.

This sequence joins TRBV7-9 and TRBJ1-4, with D hard to call. Between the trimmed V and J ends, which lost 1 base and 0 bases, there was a span of 6 bases. The length of the CDR3 is 15 residues. Looked up from germline, CDR1 is SEHNR and CDR2 is FQNEAQ (reference sequence). CDR3 sequence reads: CASSLEESTNEKLFF. In DNA form, the CDR3 reads TGTGCCAGCAGCTTAGAGGAGTCAACTAATGAAAAACTGTTTTTT.

V is TRBV28 and J is TRBJ1-1; 7 nucleotides match TRBD1. The J segment lost 4 bases and the V segment lost 6 bases, leaving 5 bases of the junction unmatched. CDR1 and CDR2 from the germline V gene are MDHEN and SYDVKM. This CDR3 has 13 residues. CDR3 region: CASSTRGSTEAFF. The CDR3 nucleotides are TGTGCCAGCAGCACCAGGGGGTCCACTGAAGCTTTCTTT.

This rearrangement joins TRBV15 to TRBJ2-1; 14 bases fit TRBD2. Germline loops: CDR1 LNHNV, CDR2 YYDKDF (reference sequence). This CDR3 is built from 14 residues. The V gene end was trimmed by 4 bases and the J gene end by 12 bases; junction bases not matched to a gene: 5. CDR3 nucleotide sequence: TGTGCCACCAGCATCGGACTAGCGGGAGGAGGGCAGTTCTTC. Encoded protein: CATSIGLAGGGQFF.

This clonotype was detected many times. This sequence joins TRBV18 and TRBJ2-1; 7 bases map to TRBD1. This CDR3 spans 15 amino acids. CDR1 is KGHSH and CDR2 is LQKENI in the germline V gene. J lost 0 bases, V lost 8 bases, and 7 bases had no gene match. The CDR3 bases are TGTGCCAGCAGCCCCAGGGGGTCCTCCTACAATGAGCAGTTCTTC. Translating gives CASSPRGSSYNEQFF. Together with reference TRBV18 and TRBJ2-1, the CDR3 gives the full variable domain: NAGVMQNPRHLVRRRGQEARLRCSPMKGHSHVYWYRQLPEEGLKFMVYLQKENIIDESGMPKERFSAEFPKEGPSILRIQQVVRGDSAAYFCASSPRGSSYNEQFFGPGTRLTVL.

This clonotype was observed many times. The genes are TRBV6-6 and TRBJ1-6, with 8 bases identical to TRBD1. V lost 0 bases to trimming and J lost 9 bases; unmatched junction nucleotides: 4. The length of the CDR3 is 15 residues. Germline values: CDR1 MNHNY, CDR2 SVGAGI (reference sequence). The CDR3 loop reads CASSYSQGAVSPLHF. The CDR3 DNA reads as TGTGCCAGCAGTTACTCGCAGGGGGCGGTTTCACCCCTCCACTTT.

This clonotype appeared many times. The chain recombines TRBV3-1 with TRBJ2-2, with TRBD1 matching over 9 bases. The CDR3 length is 16 residues. Looked up from germline, CDR1 is LGHDT and CDR2 is YNNKEL (reference sequence). J lost 3 bases, V lost 4 bases, and 6 bases had no gene match. This CDR3 reads CASSPGTGYDTGELFF. CDR3 DNA: TGTGCCAGCAGCCCAGGGACAGGGTATGACACCGGGGAGCTGTTTTTT.

V gene TRBV20-1 combines with J gene TRBJ2-1; possibly TRBD2 for D (6 bases). Germline lookup yields CDR1 DFQATT and CDR2 SNEGSKA (reference sequence). V dropped 0 bases and J dropped 5 bases, with 17 bases sitting between them. The CDR3 totals 16 residues. The CDR3 sequence is CSAREPAGLIHNEQFF. Written as DNA, the CDR3 is TGCAGTGCTAGAGAGCCGGCGGGACTGATACACAATGAGCAGTTCTTC.

This clonotype occurred many times. CDR3 nucleotide sequence: TGCGCCAGCAGCTTGGATGGTAGCGAGGATACGCAGTATTTT. Its translation is CASSLDGSEDTQYF. The chain employs TRBV5-1 and TRBJ2-3, with D perhaps TRBD2 (5 bases). Trimming removed 0 bases at V and 6 bases at J, with 11 bases between. Germline CDR1 SGHRS, CDR2 YFSETQ. The CDR3 contains 14 residues. Full variable domain (rest looked up from reference TRBV5-1 and TRBJ2-3): KAGVTQTPRYLIKTRGQQVTLSCSPISGHRSVSWYQQTPGQGLQFLFEYFSETQRNKGNFPGRFSGRQFSNSRSEMNVSTLELGDSALYLCASSLDGSEDTQYFGPGTRLTVL.

This clonotype has at least ten counts. V gene TRBV9 combines with J gene TRBJ2-7; D possibly corresponds to TRBD2 (5 bases). Deletions cut 0 bases from V and 3 bases from J, with 16 bases between. CDR1 is SGDLS and CDR2 is YYNGEE in the germline V gene. CDR3 size: 16 residues. This CDR3 is CASSVGGLDPIYEQYF. The CDR3 nucleotides are TGTGCCAGCAGCGTAGGAGGGCTAGACCCCATCTACGAGCAGTACTTC.

Many counts were recorded for this clonotype. The V gene is TRBV7-6, the J gene TRBJ1-1; the D gene is possibly TRBD1 (5 bases). Germline CDR1 is SGHVS and CDR2 is FNYEAQ. The CDR3 has 13 residues. The V end lost 5 bases, the J end lost 6 bases, and 13 bases lay between the germline ends. The CDR3 DNA reads as TGTGCCAGCAGCCGGGACTGGGGGGCTGAAGCTTTCTTT. Its protein is CASSRDWGAEAFF. The complete variable domain, with remaining parts taken from reference TRBV7-6 and TRBJ1-1, reads GAGVSQSPRYKVTKRGQDVALRCDPISGHVSLYWYRQALGQGPEFLTYFNYEAQQDKSGLPNDRFSAERPEGSISTLTIQRTEQRDSAMYRCASSRDWGAEAFFGQGTRLTVV.